This T cell receptor beta chain was obtained from a study of blood T cell repertoires in COVID-19 (dated by TCRdb to the early 2020s). Turning to the overall study: Samples covering the acute and convalescent phases of COVID-19 were provided by collaborators in the United States, Italy and Spain. The material from the prospective study consisted of cDNA or gDNA derived from T cells, B-cell-depleted T cells, or PBMCs. Subjects who had been exposed to COVID-19, were actively infected with it, or had recovered from it provided the deeply sampled blood TCRbeta repertoires that made up the dataset. A freely available public database, intended as a resource for researchers studying the immune response to SARS-CoV-2, is where the repertoires were released. Samples came from the ongoing ImmuneRACE study (first 160 participants) plus 1,254 subjects from 6 global collaborators. A de-identified subject ID, COVID-19 status, age in years and sex were almost always included in the sample metadata. Where available, HLA class I and class II types were taken from metadata supplied by the sample provider and were not determined by assay-based typing. The research as a whole found: How much clinical and demographic metadata was included differed by source and by participant, and the metadata was provided uncurated.

Only one count was recorded for this clone. Its antigen remains unidentified. Base qualities are missing; no much larger clone stands one base away. The germline ends are 15 bases apart after V is trimmed by 5 bases and J by 2 bases. From cysteine to phenylalanine, the CDR3 is 15 amino acids long. Only the CDR3 DNA is retained, 45 bases long and in frame from the first base. From the germline V gene (reference sequence), CDR1 is SEHNR and CDR2 is FQNEAQ. The immunoSEQ Assay, a bias-controlled multiplex PCR, was used to amplify TCRbeta CDR3 regions from genomic DNA. The authors processed their data as follows. Nucleated cell counts per sample were estimated from amplification of reference gene primers within the assay. Sequence reads were collapsed and filtered to measure the absolute abundance of every unique TCRbeta CDR3 rearrangement. For each sample, productive Simpson clonality was calculated as the square root of Simpson's diversity index over productive rearrangements. TCRdb took over this immuneACCESS table, retaining in-frame rearrangements with V and J assigned. Such tables are incomplete; in checked studies, under half of the missing clones stem from an unresolved V gene, and the remainder is unexplained. Clone size and the V and J calls come from that table; the DNA yielded D and trimming. The sample table shows approximately 280,000 clones, and less than 85% are seen once. Of the sample, around 2.3% is held by the ten largest clones.

In the prospective study, participants were roughly 18 to 95 years old, resided in about two dozen geographic areas of the United States, and were enrolled through a virtual design. Cohort assignment in the prospective study relied on participant-reported clinical history from a screening survey and a study questionnaire. Recovered participants in ImmuneRACE Cohort 3 were defined by two consecutive negative NP/OP PCR tests, clearance by a healthcare professional, or resolution of symptoms. Each participant in the prospective study had whole blood, serum and a nasopharyngeal or oropharyngeal swab collected by mobile phlebotomists. Participants in the prospective study had the option to provide additional blood draws and questionnaires over an approximately 2-month period. Before DNA extraction, prospective study blood samples were shipped either frozen or at room temperature.

The TCR was taken from a woman aged 45-60 years who had recovered from COVID-19. The chain is encoded by TRBV7-9 joined to TRBJ1-2; matching of 6 bases hints at TRBD1 as the D gene. Specimen: PBMCs or T cells enriched from blood (not recorded which). The nucleotide sequence reads TGTGCCAGCAGCAACAGGGAGGGCGTAAACTATGGCTACACCTTC. It translates to CASSNREGVNYGYTF.